The 24 T cell receptor beta chains given below trace back to one sample, sequenced in a study of post-analysis software for immune sequencing data. Points from the study as a whole: Four or five TRBV segments (TRBV5-6, TRBV5-1 and TRBV20-1 among them) occurred more frequently in patients than in controls.

No antigens are known for them. Incorporated into the TCR beta cDNA libraries were unique molecular identifiers, which served to reduce PCR and sequencing biases. TCRdb used MiXCR to reprocess the PCR reads, holding one entry per CDR3 protein. Of about 820,000 distinct CDR3 sequences in the sample, 53% were seen once. Source material: blood. The receptors originated from a girl between 10 and 17 years old with multiple sclerosis.

This chain joins TRBV5-1 and TRBJ1-6; D may be TRBD1 (6 bases). Trimming took off 3 bases at V and 10 bases at J, with 14 bases between the two ends. This CDR3 is 14 amino acids long. CDR1 and CDR2 from the germline V gene are SGHRS and YFSETQ. The CDR3 DNA sequence: TGCGCCAGCAGCTGGTCGGGGACACGATCACCCCTCCACTTT. It encodes CASSWSGTRSPLHF.

A few counts support this clonotype. The chain employs TRBV18 and TRBJ2-2; D not resolved. Germline-derived CDR1 and CDR2 are KGHSH and LQKENI. This CDR3 is built from 16 residues. Trimming took 1 base from V and 2 from J, leaving 11 bases between them. The CDR3 bases are TGTGCCAGCTCACCACGCTCAGGTGCAAACACCGGGGAGCTGTTTTTT. Translation gives CASSPRSGANTGELFF.

On this clonotype itself: One end of the junction is discordant with germline, which a read error may explain. V is TRBV15 and J is TRBJ1-6; D is unclear. The germline gives CDR1 LNHNV, CDR2 YYDKDF (reference sequence). The CDR3 spans 14 residues. The CDR3 loop is CATSRDPGESPPHF. In nucleotides, the CDR3 is TGTGCCACTAGCAGAGATCCCGGGGAATCACCCCCCCACTTT.

A word on this clonotype: One end of the junction fails to match germline, which may point to a read error. The chain uses TRBV7-6 and TRBJ2-7; D is unclear. Per the germline V gene, CDR1 is SGHVS and CDR2 is FNYEAQ. The CDR3 is made up of 15 amino acids. DNA for the CDR3: TGTGCCAGCAGCTTCCTAGGGATAGGCTCCTGCGAGCAGTACTTC. This translates into CASSFLGIGSCEQYF.

This chain links TRBV7-6 with TRBJ2-3; TRBD1 aligns across 11 bases. CDR1 SGHVS and CDR2 FNYEAQ come from the germline V gene. This CDR3 has 15 amino acids. V shed 5 bases, J shed 2 bases, and the junction held 3 bases outside the gene matches. CDR3 nucleotides: TGTGCCAGCAGCCGGACAGGGGGCCTCACAGATACGCAGTATTTT. Translating it yields CASSRTGGLTDTQYF. The full variable domain, its missing parts supplied by reference TRBV7-6 and TRBJ2-3, is GAGVSQSPRYKVTKRGQDVALRCDPISGHVSLYWYRQALGQGPEFLTYFNYEAQQDKSGLPNDRFSAERPEGSISTLTIQRTEQRDSAMYRCASSRTGGLTDTQYFGPGTRLTVL.

CDR3 region: CSAGPPTGGFHEQYF. The CDR3 DNA is TGCAGTGCTGGCCCCCCTACAGGGGGATTCCACGAGCAGTACTTC. The chain employs TRBV20-1 and TRBJ2-7; 8 nucleotides line up with TRBD1. The CDR3 length is 15 residues. V lost 5 bases and J lost 5; bases outside the gene matches: 14. Germline V CDR1 and CDR2: DFQATT, SNEGSKA (reference sequence).

This clonotype was detected a few times. The V and J genes are TRBV5-1 and TRBJ2-4; D possibly corresponds to TRBD1 (6 bases). The J call could be wrong; TRBJ2-7 is a better fit for the DNA end. This CDR3 spans 14 amino acids. Germline CDR1 and CDR2: SGHRS and YFSETQ. CDR3 sequence (DNA): TGCGCCAGCAGCTTGATGGACAGTACCTACGAGCAGTACTTC. Protein: CASSLMDSTYEQYF.

The chain combines TRBV3-1 with TRBJ2-4; 11 nucleotides agree with TRBD1. The J call is doubtful: the DNA matches TRBJ2-5 better. The CDR3 has 15 amino acids. Germline values: CDR1 LGHDT, CDR2 YNNKEL (reference sequence). The CDR3 sequence is CASSHRTGGLETQYF. For the CDR3, the DNA is TGTGCCAGCAGCCATCGGACAGGGGGCTTAGAGACCCAGTACTTC.

The gene calls are TRBV20-1 and TRBJ1-2; D is possibly TRBD1 (6 bases). Germline lookup yields CDR1 DFQATT and CDR2 SNEGSKA (reference sequence). The CDR3 consists of 14 residues. Trimming stripped 5 bases from V and 0 bases from J, with 13 bases between. The CDR3 DNA reads as TGCAGTGCTTCACAGGGATCTTCTAACTATGGCTACACCTTC. It translates to CSASQGSSNYGYTF.

CDR3 DNA: TGTGCCAGCAGCTTAACAGGGGAAATAGGCCACGAGCAGTACTTC. Translated: CASSLTGEIGHEQYF. This chain connects TRBV7-3 to TRBJ2-7; perhaps TRBD1 as D (5 bases). V lost 0 bases and J 5 bases, leaving 14 bases between the germline ends. Germline V gene sequence: CDR1 SGHTA, CDR2 FQGTGA. CDR3 length: 15 amino acids.

This rearrangement joins TRBV12-3 or TRBV12-4 to TRBJ1-4, with TRBD1 matching over 8 bases. The CDR3 spans 16 residues. The junction had 9 bases not matched to a gene; V was cut back by 2 bases and J by 7 bases. CDR3 nucleotides: TGTGCCAGCAGTTTATCGGTCGGCAGGGGGCTTGAAAAACTGTTTTTT. Translation: CASSLSVGRGLEKLFF.

The chain couples TRBV5-1 to TRBJ2-7; 9 nucleotides align to TRBD1. This CDR3 is built from 16 residues. With V trimmed by 4 bases and J by 1 base, 9 bases remained unmatched. Germline CDR1 reads SGHRS; CDR2 reads YFSETQ. Here the CDR3 reads CASSTRWDRASYEQYF. The CDR3 DNA sequence: TGCGCCAGCAGCACCCGTTGGGACAGGGCTTCCTACGAGCAGTACTTC.

The V and J genes are TRBV7-9 and TRBJ2-1, with D tentatively TRBD2 (5 bases). The CDR3 is 16 amino acids. Trimming stripped 7 bases from V and 1 base from J, with 17 bases between. Germline V gene lookup returns CDR1 SEHNR and CDR2 FQNEAQ (reference sequence). The CDR3 coding sequence is TGTGCCAGCAACTCATACACTAGTCCATCCTACAATGAGCAGTTCTTC. This gives the protein CASNSYTSPSYNEQFF.

The CDR3 reads CASGGETGSLQETQYF. The CDR3 nucleotides read TGCGCCAGCGGCGGGGAGACAGGGTCCCTCCAAGAGACCCAGTACTTC. The chain is built from TRBV5-1 and TRBJ2-5; D may be TRBD1 (7 bases). Germline loops: CDR1 SGHRS, CDR2 YFSETQ. Trimming removed 7 bases at V and 1 base at J, with 20 bases between. This CDR3 is built from 16 residues.

The rearrangement uses TRBV5-1 and TRBJ2-1, with 9 bases identical to TRBD2. V gave up 0 bases and J gave up 7 bases; unmatched junction bases: 20. The CDR3 consists of 20 residues. Per the germline V gene, CDR1 is SGHRS and CDR2 is YFSETQ. The CDR3 DNA reads TGCGCCAGCAGCTTGGGGTTCCCAGGGCTGACTAGCGGCAGCCTGAATGAGCAGTTCTTC. The encoded protein is CASSLGFPGLTSGSLNEQFF.

V and J are TRBV7-8 and TRBJ2-1; 10 bases match TRBD2. Per the germline V gene, CDR1 is SGHVS and CDR2 is FQNEAQ. The trim removed 8 bases at V and 7 bases at J, leaving 11 bases unmatched. The CDR3 is 15 residues long. The CDR3 nucleotides read TGTGCCAGCGGCGAAAGCGGGAGGGCCGGAAATGAGCAGTTCTTC. This encodes CASGESGRAGNEQFF.

This clonotype has a handful of counts. The junction shows a germline mismatch at one end, possibly a read error. V gene TRBV7-7 combines with J gene TRBJ2-5; TRBD2 is a possible D gene (6 bases). The CDR3 totals 15 residues. CDR1 is SSHAT, CDR2 FNYEAQ, per germline (reference sequence). The CDR3 DNA is TGTGCTAGCAGCTTAGGGACCTTGGGGAGGGAGACCCAGTACTTC. This sequence encodes CASSLGTLGRETQYF.

The rearrangement links TRBV7-6 to TRBJ2-5, with D tentatively TRBD2 (5 bases). The V gene's germline CDR1 is SGHVS and CDR2 FNYEAQ. The CDR3 has 15 amino acids. V shed 1 base and J shed 5 bases, with 14 bases lying between them. The DNA of the CDR3 is TGTGCCAGCAGCTTAGGGACTCCCCGAACGGAGACCCAGTACTTC. Protein sequence: CASSLGTPRTETQYF.

The chain couples TRBV20-1 to TRBJ1-2; D remains unclear. The length of the CDR3 is 13 residues. Germline values: CDR1 DFQATT, CDR2 SNEGSKA (reference sequence). V shed 5 bases and J shed 2 bases, with 12 bases lying between them. CDR3 residues: CSAPPAANYGYTF. DNA of the CDR3: TGCAGTGCTCCTCCGGCGGCCAACTATGGCTACACCTTC.

The chain joins TRBV29-1 to TRBJ2-7, with 9 nucleotides matching TRBD1. The DNA end favors TRBJ2-5, so the J call may be wrong. This CDR3 contains 17 residues. Germline loops: CDR1 SQVTM, CDR2 ANQGSEA. CDR3 residues: CSVAQGAQVGLQETQYF. In DNA form, the CDR3 reads TGCAGCGTTGCACAGGGGGCGCAGGTCGGCCTACAAGAGACCCAGTACTTC.

The rearrangement links TRBV15 to TRBJ1-1; weak D call: TRBD1 (5 bases). Germline CDR1 reads LNHNV; CDR2 reads YYDKDF (reference sequence). The CDR3 runs to 16 residues. The V end lost 1 base, the J end lost 7 bases, and 19 bases lay between the germline ends. The CDR3 sequence: CATSRVVGTSRGEAFF. In nucleotides, the CDR3 is TGTGCCACCAGCAGAGTAGTTGGGACCTCAAGGGGTGAAGCTTTCTTT. Filled out from reference TRBV15 and TRBJ1-1, the complete variable domain reads DAMVIQNPRYQVTQFGKPVTLSCSQTLNHNVMYWYQQKSSQAPKLLFHYYDKDFNNEADTPDNFQSRRPNTSFCFLDIRSPGLGDTAMYLCATSRVVGTSRGEAFFGQGTRLTVV.

This clonotype was observed at least ten times. The chain carries TRBV20-1 and TRBJ2-1; D perhaps matches TRBD2 (5 bases). The CDR3 is 12 residues long. The V gene lost 6 bases and the J gene lost 5 bases, with 11 bases spanning the gap. Looked up from germline, CDR1 is DFQATT and CDR2 is SNEGSKA (reference sequence). The CDR3 loop is CSARLADNEQFF. The DNA for the CDR3 is TGCAGTGCCCGTCTAGCAGACAATGAGCAGTTCTTC.

The chain links TRBV11-2 to TRBJ2-1, with 14 bases matching TRBD2. Germline V gives CDR1 SGHAT, CDR2 FQNNGV. This CDR3 comprises 18 residues. After removal of 5 bases from V and 0 bases from J, the junction contained 6 bases not matched to a gene. CDR3 nucleotide sequence: TGTGCCAGCAGCCCTCGGACTAGCGGGGGGAGCTCCTACAATGAGCAGTTCTTC. It yields the protein CASSPRTSGGSSYNEQFF.

This clonotype came up a few times. The V gene is TRBV6-6, the J gene TRBJ1-1, with D perhaps TRBD1 (5 bases). Trimming left V 0 bases short and J 4 bases short, with 9 bases between. There are 14 residues in the CDR3. The V gene's germline CDR1 is MNHNY and CDR2 SVGAGI (reference sequence). The CDR3 sequence: CASSYSQGSTEAFF. The CDR3 DNA reads TGTGCCAGCAGTTACTCGCAGGGTTCCACTGAAGCTTTCTTT.